This T cell receptor beta chain was captured in a study of tumor-infiltrating lymphocytes in primary liver carcinoma. Study at large: About 3.65 to 7.5 million productive TCRbeta reads were obtained from the samples, with similar numbers across tissue types.

The blood RNA (from unsorted whole blood) was obtained, and germline DNA was also extracted. TCR beta cDNA came from roughly 0.45 ug total RNA, primed with a constant-region primer. Researchers made the TCR beta libraries by running three nested multiplex PCR rounds with slightly modified ARM-PCR. Primers for the first two PCR rounds were TRBV1-TRBV30 forward primers and a C-beta reverse primer (around 10 cycles per round). TCRdb reprocessed the multiplex PCR reads via MiXCR and lists one record per CDR3 protein. This table has about 320,000 distinct CDR3 sequences, over 55% appearing once. Study outcomes and limitations: Blood trailed tumors significantly in top-250-clone fraction (p = 0.039).

Notes on this clonotype: Antigen specificity is unknown.

The CDR3 covers 14 residues. Trimming removed 1 base at V and 7 bases at J, with 14 bases between. Germline-derived CDR1 and CDR2 are SGHKS and YYEKEE (reference sequence). Sequencing used peripheral blood. J is TRBJ1-2 and V is TRBV5-5; D not resolved. The TCR sequence derives from a man aged 35 to 55 with primary liver carcinoma and hepatitis B virus infection. As DNA, the CDR3 is TGTGCCAGCAGCTTGCCCCCCGTGACGGCTGGCTACACCTTC. It specifies CASSLPPVTAGYTF.